One and the same sample provided the 10 T cell receptor beta chains below, sequenced in a study of T cells in Graves' hyperthyroidism and ophthalmopathy. RNA transcripts yielded amplified TCR beta CDR3 regions. The TCR CDR3 was amplified in a first-round RT-PCR using the HTBI primer set. MiXCR, applied by TCRdb to the multiplex PCR reads, yields one record per CDR3 protein. Of over 250,000 distinct CDR3 sequences in the sample, around 20% were seen once. The sequencing input was blood. The receptors here all came from a man younger than 40 with Graves' ophthalmopathy.

This chain joins TRBV29-1 and TRBJ2-5; TRBD1 is a possible D gene (6 bases). Per the germline V gene, CDR1 is SQVTM and CDR2 is ANQGSEA. Trimming pared 0 bases from V and 2 bases from J, leaving 13 bases between. The CDR3 contains 15 residues. CDR3: CSVEDLERGQETQYF. CDR3 nucleotides: TGCAGCGTTGAAGATCTAGAGAGGGGGCAAGAGACCCAGTACTTC.

This chain uses TRBV13 with TRBJ2-1, with 10 nucleotides matching TRBD2. Per the germline V gene, CDR1 is PRHDT and CDR2 is FYEKMQ (reference sequence). The CDR3 extends over 15 amino acids. V dropped 3 bases and J dropped 2; count of bases not matched to a gene: 1. CDR3 in amino acids: CASSFGLAAYNEQFF. In nucleotides, the CDR3 is TGTGCCAGCAGCTTCGGACTAGCGGCCTACAATGAGCAGTTCTTC.

This clonotype was detected many times. This chain links TRBV7-2 with TRBJ2-1; no clear D gene. In germline, CDR1 is SGHTA, CDR2 FQGNSA. The V end lost 5 bases, the J end lost 7 bases, and 12 bases lay between the germline ends. This CDR3 comprises 13 residues. The CDR3 loop is CASSQFERNEQFF. DNA for the CDR3: TGTGCCAGCAGCCAGTTCGAGCGAAATGAGCAGTTCTTC.

This chain joins TRBV24-1 and TRBJ1-2, with a possible D match to TRBD1 (5 bases). The CDR3 runs 17 residues. V lost 4 bases, J lost 3 bases, and 20 bases lay in between. Germline CDR1 is KGHDR and CDR2 is SFDVKD. CDR3 DNA: TGTGCCACCAGTGACCCCGGGGGAGGATCCTCTCACTATGGCTACACCTTC. Its translation: CATSDPGGGSSHYGYTF.

The chain joins TRBV10-3 to TRBJ2-4, with no clear D. This CDR3 comprises 17 residues. The germline V gene encodes CDR1 ENHRY and CDR2 SYGVKD. Trimming pared 5 bases from V and 0 bases from J, leaving 17 bases between. Here the CDR3 DNA reads TGTGCCATCAGTCGAACACTCACGGCAGTAGCCAAAAACATTCAGTACTTC. Translation gives CAISRTLTAVAKNIQYF.

This rearrangement joins TRBV6-1 to TRBJ2-5; maybe TRBD1 (6 bases). The germline CDR1 and CDR2 sequences are MNHNS and SASEGT. Trimming took 5 bases from V and 9 from J, leaving 19 bases between them. This CDR3 has 14 residues. The CDR3 loop is CASSIPTGWRSQYF. Here the CDR3 DNA reads TGTGCCAGCAGTATCCCGACAGGCTGGAGATCCCAGTACTTC.

The chain carries TRBV7-9 and TRBJ2-7; TRBD2 agrees at 7 bases. The V gene end was trimmed by 10 bases and the J gene end by 7 bases; junction bases not matched to a gene: 16. The germline CDR1 and CDR2 sequences are SEHNR and FQNEAQ (reference sequence). This CDR3 spans 14 amino acids. The CDR3 loop reads CAIIVGSGPREQYF. Here the CDR3 DNA reads TGTGCCATAATAGTGGGTAGCGGGCCCCGAGAGCAGTACTTC.

This clonotype has a count of ten or more. This chain joins TRBV3-1 and TRBJ2-1; unclear D gene. Germline V gene data show CDR1 as LGHDT and CDR2 as YNNKEL (reference sequence). The CDR3 sequence is 14 residues long. Trimming left V 0 bases short and J 4 bases short, with 7 bases between. The CDR3 loop reads CASSQDRRYNEQFF. In nucleotides, the CDR3 is TGTGCCAGCAGCCAAGATCGCAGGTACAATGAGCAGTTCTTC.

This chain uses TRBV28 with TRBJ2-5; D may match TRBD1 or TRBD2 (5 bases each). There are 13 residues in the CDR3. V was pared by 5 bases and J by 1 base, with 8 bases between. Germline CDR1 is MDHEN and CDR2 is SYDVKM. The CDR3 DNA reads TGTGCCAGCAGTCCCGGGACCCAAGAGACCCAGTACTTC. Translation gives CASSPGTQETQYF.

The rearrangement uses TRBV4-2 and TRBJ1-5, with a weak D call TRBD1 (5 bases). V was cut by 0 bases and J by 5 bases, with 8 bases left in between. The CDR3 covers 14 residues. Germline loops: CDR1 LGHNA, CDR2 YNFKEQ. The DNA of the CDR3 is TGTGCCAGCAGCCAAGACAGGGTTCATCAGCCCCAGCATTTT. Translating gives CASSQDRVHQPQHF.